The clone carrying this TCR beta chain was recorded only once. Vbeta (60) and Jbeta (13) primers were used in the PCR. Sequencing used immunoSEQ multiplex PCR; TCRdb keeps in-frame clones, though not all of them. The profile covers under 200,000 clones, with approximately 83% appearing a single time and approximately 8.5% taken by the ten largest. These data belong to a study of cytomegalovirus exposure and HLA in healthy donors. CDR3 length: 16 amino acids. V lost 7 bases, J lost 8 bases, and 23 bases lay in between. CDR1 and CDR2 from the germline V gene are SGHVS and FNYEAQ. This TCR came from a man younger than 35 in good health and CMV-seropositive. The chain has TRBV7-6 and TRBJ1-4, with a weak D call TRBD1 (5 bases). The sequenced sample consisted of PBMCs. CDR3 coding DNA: TGTGCCAGCACCGAATCGGCGGCAGGGAAGATAGAAAAACTGTTTTTT. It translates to CASTESAAGKIEKLFF.